This entry lists 15 T cell receptor beta chains sequenced from one sample in a study of T cell changes during pregnancy in multiple sclerosis (dated 2019 in TCRdb). Library preparation used the immunoSEQ multiplex PCR assay. Here the immuneACCESS table is served through TCRdb, limited to in-frame sequences with V and J called. Missing clones are a known gap in these copies; in checked studies unresolved V genes cover under half, and the rest lacks a known reason. The sample data list about 59,000 clones, and around 93% of these were observed just once. The ten largest clonotypes hold approximately 0.34% of the sample. Sequencing used CD4+ T cells from peripheral blood mononuclear cells, obtained before pregnancy. These TCRs come from a female donor with multiple sclerosis, enrolled in a pregnancy study.

The genes are TRBV6-1 and TRBJ1-2; D gene ambiguous. The V end lost 6 bases, the J end lost 1 base, and 15 bases lay between the germline ends. Germline CDR1 reads MNHNS; CDR2 reads SASEGT. The CDR3 spans 15 residues. DNA of the CDR3: TGTGCCAGCAGCGGAGGACGGATCCTTAACTATGGCTACACCTTC. The encoded protein is CASSGGRILNYGYTF.

This clone was observed once. The J gene is TRBJ1-1, the V gene TRBV6-5; D not resolved. V lost 0 bases and J lost 0, with 5 bases in between. In germline, CDR1 is MNHEY, CDR2 SVGAGI. The CDR3 consists of 14 residues. Here the CDR3 DNA reads TGTGCCAGCAGTTACTCCGAGTTGAACACTGAAGCTTTCTTT. Its protein is CASSYSELNTEAFF.

The V call is TRBV4-3, the J call TRBJ2-3, with 12 bases aligning to TRBD2. The CDR3 spans 16 residues. CDR1 is LGHNA, CDR2 YSLEER, per germline. With 6 bases clipped from V and 6 bases from J, the junction kept 10 bases outside the gene matches. The CDR3 DNA sequence: TGCGCCAGCAGTCGCCTAGCGGGAGGGCCGAGGGATACGCAGTATTTT. Translated: CASSRLAGGPRDTQYF.

The rearrangement joins TRBV6-1 to TRBJ2-4, with 9 positions matching TRBD1. Germline assignment: CDR1 MNHNS and CDR2 SASEGT. This CDR3 contains 15 residues. V lost 6 bases and J lost 5; bases outside the gene matches: 8. The CDR3 sequence is CASSRTGGQENIQYF. The CDR3 DNA sequence: TGTGCCAGCAGCCGTACAGGGGGCCAGGAAAACATTCAGTACTTC.

Written as DNA, the CDR3 is TGTGCCAGCAGCGCCCCCGGACAGACCCTCTGGGCCAACGTCCTGACTTTC. Amino acid sequence: CASSAPGQTLWANVLTF. This chain uses TRBV2 with TRBJ2-6, with D maybe TRBD1 (6 bases). CDR3 length: 17 amino acids. Trimming removed 6 bases from V and 5 bases from J, with 20 bases in between. The germline V gene has CDR1 SNHLY and CDR2 FYNNEI.

This sequence joins TRBV5-1 and TRBJ2-1; TRBD1 agrees at 8 bases. Germline V gene sequence: CDR1 SGHRS, CDR2 YFSETQ. This CDR3 is 15 amino acids long. The V segment lost 5 bases and the J segment 0 bases; nucleotides outside the gene matches: 4. CDR3 amino acids: CASSSGQGSYNEQFF. DNA of the CDR3: TGCGCCAGCAGTTCTGGACAGGGCTCCTACAATGAGCAGTTCTTC.

V and J are TRBV7-9 and TRBJ2-1; 10 bases match TRBD2. Germline V gene data show CDR1 as SEHNR and CDR2 as FQNEAQ (reference sequence). Trimming removed 0 bases from V and 2 bases from J; junction bases left unmatched: 4. This CDR3 is 17 amino acids long. The CDR3 DNA reads as TGTGCCAGCAGCTTAGCGGCAACTAGCGGGACCTACAATGAGCAGTTCTTC. Amino acid sequence: CASSLAATSGTYNEQFF.

The genes are TRBV2 and TRBJ1-2; TRBD1 might be the D (5 bases). CDR3 length equals 12 residues. From germline, CDR1 is SNHLY and CDR2 FYNNEI. Trimming removed 4 bases at V and 10 bases at J, with 13 bases between. CDR3 sequence: CASSGQPPTYTF. CDR3 nucleotides: TGTGCCAGCAGTGGACAGCCACCAACCTACACCTTC. Based on the CDR3 plus reference TRBV2 and TRBJ1-2, the full variable domain is EPEVTQTPSHQVTQMGQEVILRCVPISNHLYFYWYRQILGQKVEFLVSFYNNEISEKSEIFDDQFSVERPDGSNFTLKIRSTKLEDSAMYFCASSGQPPTYTFGSGTRLTVV.

The genes are TRBV19 and TRBJ2-1, with D perhaps matching TRBD2 (5 bases). Per the germline V gene, CDR1 is LNHDA and CDR2 is SQIVND (reference sequence). CDR3 length: 16 amino acids. V gave up 7 bases and J gave up 0 bases, with 16 bases separating them. The CDR3 DNA is TGTGCCAGTACTGCAATAACCGGGAACTCCTACAATGAGCAGTTCTTC. Amino acids: CASTAITGNSYNEQFF.

This chain connects TRBV4-2 to TRBJ2-1; D not resolved. V was cut by 4 bases and J by 0 bases, with 7 bases left in between. The CDR3 contains 14 residues. Germline values: CDR1 LGHNA, CDR2 YNFKEQ. The CDR3 sequence: CASSRESSYNEQFF. The CDR3 bases are TGTGCCAGCAGCCGCGAAAGCTCCTACAATGAGCAGTTCTTC.

The chain is built from TRBV28 and TRBJ1-3; D possibly corresponds to TRBD1 (5 bases). Germline CDR1 reads MDHEN; CDR2 reads SYDVKM. Trimming shortened V by 2 bases and J by 2 bases, and 7 bases separated the two germline ends. The CDR3 has 14 amino acids. The CDR3 DNA sequence: TGTGCCAGCAGTTTACGGGGGGCTGGAAACACCATATATTTT. Protein: CASSLRGAGNTIYF.

The rearrangement uses TRBV19 and TRBJ1-1; D is undetermined. Trimming took off 7 bases at V and 8 bases at J, with 20 bases between the two ends. This CDR3 comprises 14 residues. Germline CDR1 LNHDA, CDR2 SQIVND (reference sequence). This CDR3 is CASNAPPEQKEAFF. In DNA form, the CDR3 reads TGTGCCAGTAATGCCCCACCGGAGCAGAAGGAAGCTTTCTTT.

V gene TRBV7-3 combines with J gene TRBJ2-1, with D uncertain. V lost 0 bases and J 0 bases, leaving 9 bases between the germline ends. Germline values: CDR1 SGHTA, CDR2 FQGTGA. This CDR3 region has 16 residues. The CDR3 coding sequence is TGTGCCAGCAGCTTAACGTCCCGTAACTCCTACAATGAGCAGTTCTTC. Translating it yields CASSLTSRNSYNEQFF.

CDR3 DNA: TGTGCCAGCAGACTGTCCGGGACAGTTAACACTGAAGCTTTCTTT. Translated: CASRLSGTVNTEAFF. The chain is built from TRBV28 and TRBJ1-1; 7 nucleotides match TRBD1. The ends lost 6 bases at V and 2 bases at J; junction bases unmatched: 9. Germline CDR1 MDHEN, CDR2 SYDVKM. The CDR3 runs 15 residues.

The chain uses TRBV5-1 and TRBJ1-1; 7 positions match TRBD1. Germline values: CDR1 SGHRS, CDR2 YFSETQ. Trimming took 4 bases from V and 0 from J; bases not matched to a gene: 9. CDR3 size: 16 residues. In DNA form, the CDR3 reads TGCGCCAGCAGCCCTAACAGGGGCGCTCTGAACACTGAAGCTTTCTTT. Its translation is CASSPNRGALNTEAFF.